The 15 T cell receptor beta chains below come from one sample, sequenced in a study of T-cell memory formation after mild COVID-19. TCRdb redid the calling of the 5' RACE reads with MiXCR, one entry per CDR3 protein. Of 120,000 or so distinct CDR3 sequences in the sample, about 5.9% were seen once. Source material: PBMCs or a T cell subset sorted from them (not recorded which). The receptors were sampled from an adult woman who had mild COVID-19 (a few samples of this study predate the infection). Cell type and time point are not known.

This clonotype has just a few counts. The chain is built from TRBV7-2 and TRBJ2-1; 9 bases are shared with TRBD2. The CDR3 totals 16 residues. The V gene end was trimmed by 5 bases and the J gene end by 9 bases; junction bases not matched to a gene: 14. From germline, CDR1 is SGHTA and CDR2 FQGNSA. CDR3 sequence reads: CASSPTGREGRSEQFF. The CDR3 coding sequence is TGTGCCAGCAGCCCAACGGGGCGGGAGGGCCGTAGTGAGCAGTTCTTC.

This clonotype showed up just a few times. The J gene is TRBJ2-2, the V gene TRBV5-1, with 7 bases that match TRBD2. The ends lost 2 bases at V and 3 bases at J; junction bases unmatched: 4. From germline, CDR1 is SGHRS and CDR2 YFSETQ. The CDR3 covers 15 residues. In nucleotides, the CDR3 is TGCGCCAGCAGCTTAAACGCGGGAGACACCGGGGAGCTGTTTTTT. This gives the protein CASSLNAGDTGELFF.

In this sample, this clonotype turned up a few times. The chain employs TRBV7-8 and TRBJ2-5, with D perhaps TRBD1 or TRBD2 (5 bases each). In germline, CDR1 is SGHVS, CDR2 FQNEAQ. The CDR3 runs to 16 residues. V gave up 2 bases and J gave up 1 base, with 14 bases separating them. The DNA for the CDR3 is TGTGCCAGCAGCTTATTCCAGGGACGAACCCAAGAGACCCAGTACTTC. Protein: CASSLFQGRTQETQYF. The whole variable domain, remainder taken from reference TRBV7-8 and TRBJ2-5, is GAGVSQSPRYKVAKRGQDVALRCDPISGHVSLFWYQQALGQGPEFLTYFQNEAQLDKSGLPSDRFFAERPEGSVSTLKIQRTQQEDSAVYLCASSLFQGRTQETQYFGPGTRLLVL.

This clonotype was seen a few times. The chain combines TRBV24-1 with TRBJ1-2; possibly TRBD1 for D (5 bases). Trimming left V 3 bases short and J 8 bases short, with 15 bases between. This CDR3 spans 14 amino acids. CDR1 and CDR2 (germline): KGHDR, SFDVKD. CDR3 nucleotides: TGTGCCACCAGTGATAGGTCCCGGTCAGGGGGCTACACCTTC. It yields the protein CATSDRSRSGGYTF.

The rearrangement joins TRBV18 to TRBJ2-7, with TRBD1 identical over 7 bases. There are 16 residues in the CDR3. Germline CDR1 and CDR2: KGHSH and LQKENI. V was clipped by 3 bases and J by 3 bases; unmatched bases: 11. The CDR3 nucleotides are TGTGCCAGCTCACCGCCTCGGGGACAGCACAACTACGAGCAGTACTTC. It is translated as CASSPPRGQHNYEQYF.

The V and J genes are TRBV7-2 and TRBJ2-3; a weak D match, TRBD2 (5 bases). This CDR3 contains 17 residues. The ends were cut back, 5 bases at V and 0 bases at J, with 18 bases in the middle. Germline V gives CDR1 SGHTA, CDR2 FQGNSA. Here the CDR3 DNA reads TGTGCCAGCAGCGCGCGGATGAGCGGAGCGAGCACAGATACGCAGTATTTT. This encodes CASSARMSGASTDTQYF.

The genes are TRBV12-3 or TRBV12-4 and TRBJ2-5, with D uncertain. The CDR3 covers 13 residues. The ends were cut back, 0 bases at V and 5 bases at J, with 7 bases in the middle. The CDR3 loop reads CASSLAKWETQYF. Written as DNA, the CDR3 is TGTGCCAGCAGTTTAGCGAAATGGGAGACCCAGTACTTC.

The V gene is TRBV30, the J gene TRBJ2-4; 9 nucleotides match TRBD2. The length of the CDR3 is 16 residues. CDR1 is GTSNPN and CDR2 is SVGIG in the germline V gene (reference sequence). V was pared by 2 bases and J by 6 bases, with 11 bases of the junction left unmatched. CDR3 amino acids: CAWSPSGLAALNIQYF. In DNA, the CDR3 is TGTGCCTGGAGTCCCTCGGGACTAGCTGCCCTAAACATTCAGTACTTC.

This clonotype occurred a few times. DNA of the CDR3: TGTGCCAGCAAGACAGGGTTTGTCCCCACAGATACGCAGTATTTT. This translates into CASKTGFVPTDTQYF. The chain carries TRBV6-1 and TRBJ2-3; 7 bases are a match to TRBD1. This CDR3 region has 15 residues. Per the germline V gene, CDR1 is MNHNS and CDR2 is SASEGT. The J segment lost 2 bases and the V segment lost 7 bases, leaving 9 bases of the junction unmatched.

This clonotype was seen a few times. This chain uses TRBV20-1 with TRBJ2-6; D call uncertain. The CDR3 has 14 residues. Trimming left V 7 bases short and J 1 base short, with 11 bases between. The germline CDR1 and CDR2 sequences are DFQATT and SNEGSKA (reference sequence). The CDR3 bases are TGCAGTGTCCAGGCTATATCTGGGGCCAACGTCCTGACTTTC. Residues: CSVQAISGANVLTF.

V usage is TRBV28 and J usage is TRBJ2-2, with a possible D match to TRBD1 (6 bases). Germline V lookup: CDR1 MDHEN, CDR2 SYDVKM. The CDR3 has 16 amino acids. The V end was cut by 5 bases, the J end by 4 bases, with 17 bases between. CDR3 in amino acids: CASSPSLGAGTGELFF. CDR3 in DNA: TGTGCCAGCAGTCCCTCGTTGGGGGCTGGCACCGGGGAGCTGTTTTTT.

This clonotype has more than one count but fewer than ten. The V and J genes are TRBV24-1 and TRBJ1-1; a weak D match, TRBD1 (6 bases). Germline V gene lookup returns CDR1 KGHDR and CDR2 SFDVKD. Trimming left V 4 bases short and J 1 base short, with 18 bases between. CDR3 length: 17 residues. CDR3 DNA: TGTGCCACCAGTGACCACCCGGGGGGGGCTACGAACACTGAAGCTTTCTTT. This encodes CATSDHPGGATNTEAFF.

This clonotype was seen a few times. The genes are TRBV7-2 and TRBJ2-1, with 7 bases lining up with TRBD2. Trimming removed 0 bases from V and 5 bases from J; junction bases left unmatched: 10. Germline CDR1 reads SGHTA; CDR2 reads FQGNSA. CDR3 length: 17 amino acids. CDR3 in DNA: TGTGCCAGCAGCTTAGCGTTATGGGCTAGCGGAAACAATGAGCAGTTCTTC. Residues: CASSLALWASGNNEQFF.

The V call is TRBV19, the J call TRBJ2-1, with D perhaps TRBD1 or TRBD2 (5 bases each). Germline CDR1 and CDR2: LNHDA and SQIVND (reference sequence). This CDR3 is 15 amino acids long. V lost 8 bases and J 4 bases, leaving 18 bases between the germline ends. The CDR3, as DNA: TGTGCCAGTGCTCTGGGGGAGCGACAATACAATGAGCAGTTCTTC. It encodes CASALGERQYNEQFF.

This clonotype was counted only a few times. The CDR3, as DNA: TGCGCCAGCAGCTTCGGTGGGGTGAGCACTGAAGCTTTCTTT. It is translated as CASSFGGVSTEAFF. The V gene is TRBV5-1, the J gene TRBJ1-1; D not certain. The CDR3 totals 14 residues. Germline CDR1 SGHRS, CDR2 YFSETQ. V was pared by 2 bases and J by 4 bases, with 12 bases between.